Following are 28 T cell receptor beta chains from one sample sequenced in a study of cytomegalovirus exposure and HLA in healthy donors. PCR amplification relied on 60 Vbeta primers (plus 13 Jbeta primers). The method was immunoSEQ multiplex PCR; TCRdb's version includes in-frame clones alone and lacks a portion of them. This sample has about 90,000 clones; nearly 70% occur once, and the top ten carry approximately 15%. Sequenced input: PBMCs. These receptors all stem from a woman aged 45-65 years in good health and CMV-seropositive.

V is TRBV28 and J is TRBJ2-7; the D gene is possibly TRBD2 (6 bases). The V end lost 3 bases, the J end lost 5 bases, and 17 bases lay between the germline ends. CDR3 size: 15 residues. CDR1 and CDR2 (germline): MDHEN, SYDVKM. The CDR3 nucleotides read TGTGCCAGCAGTTTTGCGGGAAGAGGTACCCACGAGCAGTACTTC. The encoded protein is CASSFAGRGTHEQYF.

V gene TRBV27 combines with J gene TRBJ2-7, with D hard to call. The germline gives CDR1 MNHEY, CDR2 SMNVEV (reference sequence). The CDR3 extends over 13 amino acids. The V end lost 4 bases, the J end lost 7 bases, and 14 bases lay between the germline ends. The CDR3 nucleotides are TGTGCCAGCAGTTATTTACGCGGAGTTGAGCAGTACTTC. It specifies CASSYLRGVEQYF.

This clone has only a few counts. The V and J genes are TRBV4-3 and TRBJ2-7; TRBD1 agrees at 7 bases. CDR1 and CDR2 from the germline V gene are LGHNA and YSLEER. The length of the CDR3 is 13 residues. J gave up 4 bases and V 4 bases, and 4 bases lay outside the gene matches. CDR3 region: CASSLGTAYEQYF. The CDR3 nucleotides are TGCGCCAGCAGCCTGGGGACAGCATACGAGCAGTACTTC.

The genes are TRBV15 and TRBJ1-1, with 10 bases identical to TRBD1. V lost 2 bases to trimming and J lost 5 bases; unmatched junction nucleotides: 2. CDR1 and CDR2 (germline): LNHNV, YYDKDF (reference sequence). This CDR3 is built from 14 residues. The CDR3 loop reads CATSRKGQGTEAFF. The CDR3 DNA reads TGTGCCACCAGCAGAAAGGGACAGGGGACTGAAGCTTTCTTT.

The chain is built from TRBV28 and TRBJ1-5; maybe TRBD1 (6 bases). V lost 6 bases and J 9 bases, leaving 21 bases between the germline ends. CDR3 size: 15 residues. Germline V CDR1 and CDR2: MDHEN, SYDVKM. The CDR3 region is CASRSQTGPVGPQHF. In DNA form, the CDR3 reads TGTGCCAGCAGATCCCAGACAGGCCCAGTGGGGCCCCAGCATTTT.

The chain carries TRBV2 and TRBJ1-5, with 10 nucleotides matching TRBD1. V shed 7 bases and J 5 bases; nucleotides not matched to a gene: 8. CDR3 size: 15 residues. The germline gives CDR1 SNHLY, CDR2 FYNNEI. The CDR3 nucleotides are TGTGCCAGCAAGGACGCGGACAGGGGGGATCAGCCCCAGCATTTT. This gives the protein CASKDADRGDQPQHF.

The V gene is TRBV25-1, the J gene TRBJ1-6; D remains unclear. There are 14 residues in the CDR3. Trimming left V 6 bases short and J 5 bases short, with 11 bases between. Germline values: CDR1 MGHDK, CDR2 SYGVNS. The CDR3 spells CASRGRGDNSPLHF. The CDR3 DNA follows: TGTGCCAGCAGGGGTCGAGGAGATAATTCACCCCTCCACTTT.

This clone was counted only a few times. CDR3 sequence reads: CASSQVGLAGPNTGELFF. CDR3 in DNA: TGCGCCAGCAGCCAAGTGGGATTAGCGGGCCCGAACACCGGGGAGCTGTTTTTT. The rearrangement links TRBV4-3 to TRBJ2-2; TRBD2 agrees at 7 bases. This CDR3 region has 18 residues. The germline CDR1 and CDR2 sequences are LGHNA and YSLEER. The V and J ends lost 1 base and 0 bases, in that order; junction bases with no gene match: 8.

This chain connects TRBV9 to TRBJ1-1; D is perhaps TRBD1 (5 bases). Germline V CDR1 and CDR2: SGDLS, YYNGEE. The CDR3 contains 15 residues. V was clipped by 0 bases and J by 0 bases, with 9 bases between them. The CDR3 nucleotides read TGTGCCAGCAGCGTAGTGGTACAGGTGAACACTGAAGCTTTCTTT. It codes for CASSVVVQVNTEAFF.

There are a few counts of this clone. This rearrangement joins TRBV5-1 to TRBJ2-7, with TRBD1 identical over 7 bases. Germline CDR1 reads SGHRS; CDR2 reads YFSETQ. Trimming took 1 base from V and 1 from J; bases not matched to a gene: 8. The CDR3 totals 16 residues. The CDR3 sequence is CASSLTNRGHSYEQYF. The CDR3 DNA reads as TGCGCCAGCAGCTTGACCAACAGGGGCCATTCCTACGAGCAGTACTTC.

In its sample, this clone was seen once. CDR3 DNA sequence: TGTGCCAGCAGCGACGGACTAGCGGGAGACACCGGGGAGCTGTTTTTT. Its protein product is CASSDGLAGDTGELFF. The rearrangement joins TRBV5-4 to TRBJ2-2, with 13 bases that match TRBD2. The length of the CDR3 is 16 residues. Looked up from germline, CDR1 is SGHNT and CDR2 is YYREEE (reference sequence). V lost 4 bases, J lost 3 bases, and 3 bases stayed unmatched.

The chain recombines TRBV2 with TRBJ1-1; 8 positions agree with TRBD1. J was trimmed by 2 bases and V by 2 bases; bases with no gene match: 19. The CDR3 length is 20 residues. CDR1 SNHLY and CDR2 FYNNEI come from the germline V gene. In DNA, the CDR3 is TGTGCCAGCAGTGAACGTGTCTTTGCCCCAGACAGGGGCATTAACACTGAAGCTTTCTTT. Translation: CASSERVFAPDRGINTEAFF.

The chain employs TRBV5-1 and TRBJ2-1, with D hard to call. Germline loops: CDR1 SGHRS, CDR2 YFSETQ. V lost 5 bases and J lost 2, with 11 bases in between. The CDR3 sequence is 14 residues long. The CDR3 reads CASSRTETYNEQFF. The CDR3, as DNA: TGCGCCAGCAGTAGAACAGAAACCTACAATGAGCAGTTCTTC.

The chain links TRBV7-8 to TRBJ2-7; maybe TRBD2 (6 bases). V lost 1 base, J lost 7 bases, and 14 bases lay in between. CDR3 length: 14 residues. CDR1 and CDR2 from the germline V gene are SGHVS and FQNEAQ. CDR3 protein: CASSLGGVLREQYF. CDR3 nucleotide sequence: TGTGCCAGCAGCTTAGGGGGGGTACTCAGGGAGCAGTACTTC.

This clone was detected a few times. V gene TRBV7-2 combines with J gene TRBJ1-1; no clear D. Trimming took off 2 bases at V and 7 bases at J, with 17 bases between the two ends. CDR1 and CDR2 from the germline V gene are SGHTA and FQGNSA. The CDR3 sequence is 15 residues long. CDR3 sequence: CASSLTLYRSGEAFF. The DNA of the CDR3 is TGTGCCAGCAGCTTAACGCTATATCGGTCAGGTGAAGCTTTCTTT.

The rearrangement uses TRBV28 and TRBJ1-2, with 11 nucleotides matching TRBD1. The CDR3 covers 14 residues. Per germline, CDR1 MDHEN and CDR2 SYDVKM. V lost 10 bases to trimming and J lost 2 bases; unmatched junction nucleotides: 6. CDR3 amino acids: CAIYRTGGNYGYTF. The CDR3 DNA reads as TGTGCCATCTATAGGACAGGGGGCAACTATGGCTACACCTTC.

V gene TRBV30 combines with J gene TRBJ2-1; maybe TRBD2 (5 bases). There are 12 residues in the CDR3. Trimming removed 5 bases from V and 6 bases from J, with 11 bases in between. The germline CDR1 and CDR2 sequences are GTSNPN and SVGIG (reference sequence). The CDR3 sequence is CAWGGYGNEQFF. CDR3 DNA: TGTGCCTGGGGAGGATATGGCAATGAGCAGTTCTTC.

This rearrangement joins TRBV7-2 to TRBJ2-5; D is ambiguous. V gave up 1 base and J gave up 7 bases, with 7 bases separating them. Germline CDR1 is SGHTA and CDR2 is FQGNSA. This CDR3 comprises 12 residues. CDR3 nucleotides: TGTGCCAGCAGCTTAGGGGCTGCGACCCAGTACTTC. It yields the protein CASSLGAATQYF.

The gene calls are TRBV5-1 and TRBJ2-5; D is uncertain. V was trimmed by 0 bases and J by 3 bases, leaving 3 bases between them. Per germline, CDR1 SGHRS and CDR2 YFSETQ. CDR3 size: 12 residues. Here the CDR3 DNA reads TGCGCCAGCAGCTTGGCCGAAGAGACCCAGTACTTC. This sequence encodes CASSLAEETQYF.

This clone came up a few times. The chain uses TRBV14 and TRBJ1-6, with 8 bases aligning to TRBD1. Germline V lookup: CDR1 SGHDN, CDR2 FVKESK. This CDR3 has 15 amino acids. The V and J ends lost 5 bases and 10 bases, in that order; junction bases with no gene match: 10. CDR3: CASSLEAGGLSPLHF. CDR3 nucleotide sequence: TGTGCCAGCAGCTTAGAGGCAGGGGGCCTCTCACCCCTCCACTTT.

The chain combines TRBV4-2 with TRBJ1-5, with TRBD1 matching 7 bases. Trimming cost V 0 bases and J 2 bases; bases outside gene matches: 4. The CDR3 is 16 residues long. Germline V gene sequence: CDR1 LGHNA, CDR2 YNFKEQ. CDR3 in DNA: TGTGCCAGCAGCCAAGAGGCAGGGGGAGGCAATCAGCCCCAGCATTTT. Its protein is CASSQEAGGGNQPQHF.

The rearrangement joins TRBV7-9 to TRBJ1-5; 7 bases line up with TRBD1. Germline V gives CDR1 SEHNR, CDR2 FQNEAQ (reference sequence). The CDR3 has 15 amino acids. J was trimmed by 4 bases and V by 5 bases; bases with no gene match: 8. The DNA of the CDR3 is TGTGCCAGCAGCCCGACAGGGCTTAGGAATCAGCCCCAGCATTTT. Protein product: CASSPTGLRNQPQHF.

The V call is TRBV5-1, the J call TRBJ1-2; 10 nucleotides align to TRBD1. Germline trimming cut 4 bases from V and 8 bases from J; bases unmatched to any gene: 11. The CDR3 runs 15 residues. Germline V lookup: CDR1 SGHRS, CDR2 YFSETQ. The CDR3 reads CASSEDRGRTVGYTF. As DNA, the CDR3 is TGCGCCAGCAGCGAGGACAGGGGGAGGACAGTCGGCTACACCTTC.

The chain combines TRBV7-2 with TRBJ2-3; tentative D call: TRBD2 (6 bases). Germline V CDR1 and CDR2: SGHTA, FQGNSA. The CDR3 is made up of 16 amino acids. The V and J ends lost 2 bases and 2 bases respectively, with 14 bases between them. The CDR3: CASSLLAMALTDTQYF. The DNA for the CDR3 is TGTGCCAGCAGCTTACTAGCGATGGCTCTCACAGATACGCAGTATTTT. The variable domain in full, completed from reference TRBV7-2 and TRBJ2-3, reads GAGVSQSPSNKVTEKGKDVELRCDPISGHTALYWYRQSLGQGLEFLIYFQGNSAPDKSGLPSDRFSAERTGGSVSTLTIQRTQQEDSAVYLCASSLLAMALTDTQYFGPGTRLTVL.

The chain employs TRBV5-6 and TRBJ2-5; 8 nucleotides agree with TRBD2. The germline gives CDR1 SGHDT, CDR2 YYEEEE. Trimming at V came to 2 bases and at J to 5 bases, leaving 14 bases not matched to a gene. The length of the CDR3 is 17 residues. CDR3 residues: CASSFLAGSTRGETQYF. In DNA, the CDR3 is TGTGCCAGCAGCTTCCTAGCGGGTTCTACCCGGGGGGAGACCCAGTACTTC.

The rearrangement joins TRBV7-9 to TRBJ2-7; TRBD2 is a possible D gene (5 bases). V shed 6 bases and J shed 7 bases, with 13 bases lying between them. CDR3 length equals 12 residues. CDR1 is SEHNR and CDR2 is FQNEAQ in the germline V gene (reference sequence). CDR3 loop: CASRGDTGEQYF. CDR3 nucleotides: TGTGCCAGCAGGGGAGACACTGGGGAGCAGTACTTC.

The rearrangement joins TRBV5-6 to TRBJ2-7; 10 bases agree with TRBD1. The CDR3 is 15 amino acids. Trimming took 4 bases from V and 4 from J; bases not matched to a gene: 8. The germline CDR1 and CDR2 sequences are SGHDT and YYEEEE. This CDR3 is CASSVSGTGVYEQYF. The CDR3 coding sequence is TGTGCCAGCAGCGTGTCCGGGACAGGGGTATACGAGCAGTACTTC. The variable domain in full, with the rest retrieved from reference TRBV5-6 and TRBJ2-7, is DAGVTQSPTHLIKTRGQQVTLRCSPKSGHDTVSWYQQALGQGPQFIFQYYEEEERQRGNFPDRFSGHQFPNYSSELNVNALLLGDSALYLCASSVSGTGVYEQYFGPGTRLTVT.

Of note for this clone: The germline gene is not matched at one end of the junction; a read error may be the cause. The rearrangement uses TRBV9 and TRBJ2-7; D possibly corresponds to TRBD2 (6 bases). The CDR3 length is 15 residues. Germline V gene data show CDR1 as SGDLS and CDR2 as YYNGEE. CDR3 nucleotide sequence: TGTGCCAGCAGCGTAGGAGACGGGAGCTCCGACGAGCAGTACTTC. As protein: CASSVGDGSSDEQYF. The full variable domain, in which reference TRBV9 and TRBJ2-7 provide the parts outside the CDR3, is DSGVTQTPKHLITATGQRVTLRCSPRSGDLSVYWYQQSLDQGLQFLIQYYNGEERAKGNILERFSAQQFPDLHSELNLSSLELGDSALYFCASSVGDGSSDEQYFGPGTRLTVT.